The 6 T cell receptor beta chains reported below all come from one sample, sequenced in a study of early T cells in non-severe SARS-CoV-2 infection. MiXCR was run by TCRdb on the 5' RACE reads, yielding one entry per CDR3 protein. Counted here are about 98,000 distinct CDR3 sequences, 14% occurring once; the ten biggest clones make up around 7%. Sequencing input: whole blood. Receptors originate from an adult who was a healthcare worker with PCR-confirmed SARS-CoV-2 infection or an uninfected control (not recorded which).

There are a few counts of this clonotype. The chain carries TRBV19 and TRBJ1-2; 8 bases are shared with TRBD1. The V and J ends lost 5 bases and 3 bases, in that order; junction bases with no gene match: 8. CDR3 length equals 15 residues. The V gene's germline CDR1 is LNHDA and CDR2 SQIVND (reference sequence). The CDR3 reads CASSPRGRTDYGYTF. For the CDR3, the DNA is TGTGCCAGTAGTCCCAGGGGGCGCACGGACTATGGCTACACCTTC.

V gene TRBV7-6 combines with J gene TRBJ1-1; no reliable D call. Trimming removed 5 bases from V and 5 bases from J, with 15 bases in between. The CDR3 is 14 residues long. CDR1 is SGHVS, CDR2 FNYEAQ, per germline. This chain's CDR3 is CASSLATPATEAFF. CDR3 in DNA: TGTGCCAGCAGCCTCGCGACGCCTGCGACTGAAGCTTTCTTT.

This clonotype was detected a few times. The V gene is TRBV7-2, the J gene TRBJ2-7, with 8 positions matching TRBD1. CDR1 and CDR2 (germline): SGHTA, FQGNSA. The CDR3 is made up of 14 amino acids. V lost 1 base, J lost 7 bases, and 6 bases stayed unmatched. CDR3 DNA sequence: TGTGCCAGCAGCTTAGGGGGGACAGGAGGAGAGCAGTACTTC. This codes for CASSLGGTGGEQYF.

This chain links TRBV20-1 with TRBJ2-7, with TRBD1 identical over 8 bases. V was pared by 5 bases and J by 7 bases, with 4 bases of the junction left unmatched. In germline, CDR1 is DFQATT, CDR2 SNEGSKA (reference sequence). The CDR3 is 11 residues long. The CDR3 loop reads CSAWTGREQYF. In DNA form, the CDR3 reads TGCAGTGCTTGGACAGGGCGAGAGCAGTACTTC.

The rearrangement uses TRBV11-2 and TRBJ2-1; D unclear. The CDR3 is 13 residues long. In germline, CDR1 is SGHAT, CDR2 FQNNGV. The V end was cut by 5 bases, the J end by 3 bases, with 8 bases between. This chain's CDR3 is CASSPDVYNEQFF. The CDR3 DNA sequence: TGTGCCAGCAGCCCGGACGTCTACAATGAGCAGTTCTTC. The full variable domain, its missing parts supplied by reference TRBV11-2 and TRBJ2-1, is EAGVAQSPRYKIIEKRQSVAFWCNPISGHATLYWYQQILGQGPKLLIQFQNNGVVDDSQLPKDRFSAERLKGVDSTLKIQPAKLEDSAVYLCASSPDVYNEQFFGPGTRLTVL.

The rearrangement uses TRBV7-9 and TRBJ2-1; D is uncertain. Trimming removed 0 bases at V and 6 bases at J, with 3 bases between. The CDR3 extends over 12 amino acids. Germline V CDR1 and CDR2: SEHNR, FQNEAQ (reference sequence). Here the CDR3 reads CASSLAVNEQFF. The CDR3, as DNA: TGTGCCAGCAGCTTAGCGGTCAATGAGCAGTTCTTC. Together with reference TRBV7-9 and TRBJ2-1, the CDR3 gives the full variable domain: DTGVSQNPRHKITKRGQNVTFRCDPISEHNRLYWYRQTLGQGPEFLTYFQNEAQLEKSRLLSDRFSAERPKGSFSTLEIQRTEQGDSAMYLCASSLAVNEQFFGPGTRLTVL.